The 19 T cell receptor beta chains in this list originate from one sample, sequenced in a study of blood T cell repertoires in COVID-19. Method: immunoSEQ multiplex PCR; TCRdb's copy keeps in-frame clones and lacks some. Here the sample spans under 300,000 clones, 65% to 85% being singletons. Sequenced input: peripheral blood. The receptors shown here come from a human donor in a cohort sampled during active COVID-19.

V and J are TRBV9 and TRBJ1-4; TRBD1 is a possible D gene (5 bases). The CDR3 consists of 14 residues. Per the germline V gene, CDR1 is SGDLS and CDR2 is YYNGEE. V lost 2 bases, J lost 3 bases, and 8 bases lay in between. The CDR3 here is CASSVGGPNEKLFF. The CDR3 coding sequence is TGTGCCAGCAGCGTGGGGGGACCTAATGAAAAACTGTTTTTT.

This chain uses TRBV27 with TRBJ1-6; no firm D call. V was shortened by 3 bases and J by 7 bases, with 10 bases between the two germline ends. The CDR3 runs to 14 residues. CDR1 and CDR2 (germline): MNHEY, SMNVEV (reference sequence). The CDR3 coding sequence is TGTGCCAGCAGTTTCGGACCTAGCAATTCACCCCTCCACTTT. It is translated as CASSFGPSNSPLHF.

V and J are TRBV5-1 and TRBJ2-1; TRBD2 matches 9 bases. After removal of 0 bases from V and 7 bases from J, the junction contained 11 bases not matched to a gene. CDR1 is SGHRS and CDR2 is YFSETQ in the germline V gene. The CDR3 covers 17 residues. The CDR3 bases are TGCGCCAGCAGCTTGGACGCTAGCGGGACGCTTGGGAATGAGCAGTTCTTC. Its translation: CASSLDASGTLGNEQFF. The entire variable domain, with the rest obtained from reference TRBV5-1 and TRBJ2-1, is as follows: KAGVTQTPRYLIKTRGQQVTLSCSPISGHRSVSWYQQTPGQGLQFLFEYFSETQRNKGNFPGRFSGRQFSNSRSEMNVSTLELGDSALYLCASSLDASGTLGNEQFFGPGTRLTVL.

This sequence joins TRBV3-1 (or the pseudogene TRBV3-2) and TRBJ2-6; D may be TRBD1 (5 bases). V dropped 4 bases and J dropped 1 base, with 8 bases sitting between them. Germline V gene data show CDR1 as LGHDT and CDR2 as YNNKEL (reference sequence). This CDR3 comprises 15 residues. The chain's CDR3 is CASSRGQSGANVLTF. In DNA form, the CDR3 reads TGTGCCAGCAGCCGCGGACAATCTGGGGCCAACGTCCTGACTTTC.

The J gene is TRBJ1-2, the V gene TRBV6-5, with 7 positions matching TRBD1. Germline V gene sequence: CDR1 MNHEY, CDR2 SVGAGI. CDR3 length: 14 residues. The V and J ends lost 6 bases and 10 bases, in that order; junction bases with no gene match: 14. DNA of the CDR3: TGTGCCAGCAGGAACGACCAGGGGGGTAACGACTACACCTTC. This encodes CASRNDQGGNDYTF.

This chain links TRBV7-3 with TRBJ1-1; no clear D. The germline V and J ends were trimmed by 5 bases and 4 bases, with 11 bases remaining between them. Germline CDR1 is SGHTA and CDR2 is FQGTGA. This CDR3 has 13 amino acids. The CDR3 region has the DNA TGTGCCAGCAGCCCTTTGGGAGGCACTGAAGCTTTCTTT. As protein: CASSPLGGTEAFF.

The chain is built from TRBV6-5 and TRBJ2-2; D possibly corresponds to TRBD1 (6 bases). With 2 bases removed from V and 9 bases from J, the gap between germline ends came to 10 bases. Germline assignment: CDR1 MNHEY and CDR2 SVGAGI. The CDR3 runs to 13 residues. In DNA, the CDR3 is TGTGCCAGCAGTTACAGCAGGGACAGGGAGCTGTTTTTT. Its protein is CASSYSRDRELFF.

J is TRBJ2-5 and V is TRBV19; D not certain. This CDR3 has 13 amino acids. Deletions cut 7 bases from V and 2 bases from J, with 11 bases between. CDR1 is LNHDA and CDR2 is SQIVND in the germline V gene (reference sequence). CDR3 sequence (DNA): TGTGCCAGTACCATTCTAGGACAAGAGACCCAGTACTTC. This translates into CASTILGQETQYF.

This chain joins TRBV6-2 or TRBV6-3 and TRBJ1-5; D is uncertain. Germline CDR1 is MNHEY and CDR2 is SVGEGT. Deletions cut 2 bases from V and 0 bases from J, with 5 bases between. The CDR3 consists of 14 residues. The CDR3 sequence: CASSYRNSNQPQHF. CDR3 nucleotide sequence: TGTGCCAGCAGTTACCGTAATAGCAATCAGCCCCAGCATTTT.

The J gene is TRBJ2-7, the V gene TRBV28; tentatively, D is TRBD1 (6 bases). V dropped 2 bases and J dropped 0 bases, with 11 bases sitting between them. CDR3 size: 15 residues. Germline V gene sequence: CDR1 MDHEN, CDR2 SYDVKM. The CDR3 bases are TGTGCCAGCAGTTTAAACCAGGGGAGCTCCTACGAGCAGTACTTC. The encoded protein is CASSLNQGSSYEQYF. Full variable domain (missing parts from reference TRBV28 and TRBJ2-7): DVKVTQSSRYLVKRTGEKVFLECVQDMDHENMFWYRQDPGLGLRLIYFSYDVKMKEKGDIPEGYSVSREKKERFSLILESASTNQTSMYLCASSLNQGSSYEQYFGPGTRLTVT.

J is TRBJ2-7 and V is TRBV5-6; 7 nucleotides agree with TRBD1. The CDR3 contains 15 residues. V lost 4 bases and J lost 5; bases outside the gene matches: 12. CDR1 and CDR2 (germline): SGHDT, YYEEEE. The CDR3 DNA reads as TGTGCCAGCAGCCCTCGCCGACAGGGATTCCACGAGCAGTACTTC. It yields the protein CASSPRRQGFHEQYF.

The chain couples TRBV10-3 to TRBJ1-5; 7 bases agree with TRBD1. Unmatched junction bases numbered 4, after V lost 5 bases and J lost 0 bases. Germline CDR1 ENHRY, CDR2 SYGVKD. CDR3 size: 15 residues. The CDR3 here is CAISLTGSSNQPQHF. DNA for the CDR3: TGTGCCATCAGTCTGACAGGGTCTAGCAATCAGCCCCAGCATTTT.

This clone was detected many times. The chain has TRBV15 and TRBJ2-5; D might be TRBD2 (6 bases). This CDR3 spans 14 amino acids. Germline V gene lookup returns CDR1 LNHNV and CDR2 YYDKDF (reference sequence). V shed 3 bases and J shed 5 bases, with 13 bases lying between them. The CDR3 DNA is TGTGCCACCAGCAGTGGCGGGGACGCGGAGACCCAGTACTTC. It yields the protein CATSSGGDAETQYF.

This clone was recorded a few times. This rearrangement joins TRBV27 to TRBJ1-6; D not resolved. Germline V gives CDR1 MNHEY, CDR2 SMNVEV (reference sequence). CDR3 length: 14 residues. Trimming took 6 bases from V and 5 from J, leaving 11 bases between them. In nucleotides, the CDR3 is TGTGCCAGCAGGTGGGCAGCGGATAATTCACCCCTCCACTTT. Amino acids: CASRWAADNSPLHF.

This chain uses TRBV6-6 with TRBJ2-6, with a tentative D call TRBD1 (5 bases). The CDR3 sequence is 14 residues long. V was pared by 6 bases and J by 3 bases, with 9 bases between. Germline assignment: CDR1 MNHNY and CDR2 SVGAGI (reference sequence). In DNA form, the CDR3 reads TGTGCCAGCAGCCCTCAGGGTGGGGCCAACGTCCTGACTTTC. It encodes CASSPQGGANVLTF.

This rearrangement joins TRBV10-3 to TRBJ1-5; D is possibly TRBD1 (5 bases). Trimming shortened V by 5 bases and J by 1 base, and 9 bases separated the two germline ends. Looked up from germline, CDR1 is ENHRY and CDR2 is SYGVKD. The CDR3 has 14 residues. CDR3 sequence: CAISQQDSNQPQHF. CDR3 DNA sequence: TGTGCCATCAGTCAACAGGACAGCAATCAGCCCCAGCATTTT.

The sample holds a few counts of this clone. This chain links TRBV11-3 with TRBJ2-4, with a weak D call TRBD2 (5 bases). The germline CDR1 and CDR2 sequences are SGHNT and YENEEA. V was shortened by 1 base and J by 9 bases, with 19 bases between the two germline ends. This CDR3 spans 16 amino acids. CDR3 DNA: TGTGCCAGCAGCTTAGGCACCGGGCCTCTCCGGGGCATTCAGTACTTC. Its protein is CASSLGTGPLRGIQYF.

This clone turned up a few times. The junction does not match germline at one end; this may be a read error. The CDR3 DNA is TGTGCTAGCAGCTTGAGCGGGAGTGAGACCGGGGAGCTGTTTTTT. The encoded protein is CASSLSGSETGELFF. The chain is built from TRBV7-7 and TRBJ2-2; TRBD2 aligns across 8 bases. The CDR3 spans 15 residues. The germline V gene has CDR1 SSHAT and CDR2 FNYEAQ (reference sequence).

The rearrangement links TRBV10-3 to TRBJ1-6; the D gene is possibly TRBD1 (6 bases). This CDR3 has 15 residues. V lost 4 bases, J lost 5 bases, and 12 bases lay in between. Germline-derived CDR1 and CDR2 are ENHRY and SYGVKD. The CDR3 region has the DNA TGTGCCATCAGTGCCGGGACACCGAATAATTCACCCCTCCACTTT. It translates to CAISAGTPNNSPLHF.